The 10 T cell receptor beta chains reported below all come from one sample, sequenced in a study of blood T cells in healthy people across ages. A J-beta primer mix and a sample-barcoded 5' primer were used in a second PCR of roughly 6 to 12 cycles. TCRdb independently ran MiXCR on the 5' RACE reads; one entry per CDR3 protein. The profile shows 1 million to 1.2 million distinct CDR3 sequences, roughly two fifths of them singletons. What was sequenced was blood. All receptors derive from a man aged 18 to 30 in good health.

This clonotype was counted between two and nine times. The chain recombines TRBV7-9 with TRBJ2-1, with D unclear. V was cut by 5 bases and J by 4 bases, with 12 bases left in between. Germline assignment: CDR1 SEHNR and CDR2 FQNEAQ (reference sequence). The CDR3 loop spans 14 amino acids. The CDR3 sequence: CASSIVGAYNEQFF. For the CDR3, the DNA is TGTGCCAGCAGCATTGTAGGCGCATACAATGAGCAGTTCTTC.

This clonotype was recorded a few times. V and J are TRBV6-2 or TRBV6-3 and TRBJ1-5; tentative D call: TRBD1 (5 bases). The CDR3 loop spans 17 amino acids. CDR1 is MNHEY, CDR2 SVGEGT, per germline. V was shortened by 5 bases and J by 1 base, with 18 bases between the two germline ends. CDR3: CASSPGGSEVSNQPQHF. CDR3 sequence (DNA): TGTGCCAGCAGTCCCGGGGGGAGTGAGGTGAGCAATCAGCCCCAGCATTTT.

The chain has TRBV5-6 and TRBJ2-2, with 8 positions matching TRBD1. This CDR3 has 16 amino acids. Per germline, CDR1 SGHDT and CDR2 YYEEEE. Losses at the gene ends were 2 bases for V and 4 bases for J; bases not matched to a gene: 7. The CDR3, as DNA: TGTGCCAGCAGCTTCGGGACAGGATCCCTCACCGGGGAGCTGTTTTTT. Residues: CASSFGTGSLTGELFF.

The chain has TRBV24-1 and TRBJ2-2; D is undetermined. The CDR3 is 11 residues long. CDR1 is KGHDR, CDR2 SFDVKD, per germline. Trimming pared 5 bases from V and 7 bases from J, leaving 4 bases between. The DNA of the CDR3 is TGTGCCACCAGTGCGCGCGGGGAGCTGTTTTTT. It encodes CATSARGELFF.

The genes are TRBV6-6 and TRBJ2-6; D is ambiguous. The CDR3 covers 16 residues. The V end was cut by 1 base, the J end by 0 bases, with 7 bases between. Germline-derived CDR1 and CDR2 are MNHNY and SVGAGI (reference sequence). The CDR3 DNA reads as TGTGCCAGCAGTTACTTCGGAAGCTCTGGGGCCAACGTCCTGACTTTC. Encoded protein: CASSYFGSSGANVLTF.

The CDR3 spells CASSVPKPGELFF. As DNA, the CDR3 is TGTGCCAGCAGTGTCCCTAAGCCCGGGGAGCTGTTTTTT. This rearrangement joins TRBV2 to TRBJ2-2; no reliable D call. Germline assignment: CDR1 SNHLY and CDR2 FYNNEI. Trimming left V 4 bases short and J 6 bases short, with 9 bases between. The CDR3 loop spans 13 amino acids.

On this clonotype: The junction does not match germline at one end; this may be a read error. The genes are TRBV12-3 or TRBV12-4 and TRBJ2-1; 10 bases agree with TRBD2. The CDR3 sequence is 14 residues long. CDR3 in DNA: TGTGCCTGCAGTTTAAGCGGGGGGGGGAATGAGCAGTTCTTC. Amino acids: CACSLSGGGNEQFF.

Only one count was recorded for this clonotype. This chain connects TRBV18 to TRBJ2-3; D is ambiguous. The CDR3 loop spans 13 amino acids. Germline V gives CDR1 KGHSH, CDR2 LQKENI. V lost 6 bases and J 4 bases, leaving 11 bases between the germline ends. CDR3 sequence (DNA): TGTGCCAGCTCGTCCCAGCATCCAGATACGCAGTATTTT. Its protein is CASSSQHPDTQYF. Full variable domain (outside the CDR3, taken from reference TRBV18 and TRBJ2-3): NAGVMQNPRHLVRRRGQEARLRCSPMKGHSHVYWYRQLPEEGLKFMVYLQKENIIDESGMPKERFSAEFPKEGPSILRIQQVVRGDSAAYFCASSSQHPDTQYFGPGTRLTVL.

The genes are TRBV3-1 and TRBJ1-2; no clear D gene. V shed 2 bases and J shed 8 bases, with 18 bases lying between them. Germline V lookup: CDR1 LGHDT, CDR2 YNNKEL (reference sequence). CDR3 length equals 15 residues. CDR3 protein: CASSQITESMGGYTF. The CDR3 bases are TGTGCCAGCAGCCAAATAACCGAATCTATGGGCGGCTACACCTTC.

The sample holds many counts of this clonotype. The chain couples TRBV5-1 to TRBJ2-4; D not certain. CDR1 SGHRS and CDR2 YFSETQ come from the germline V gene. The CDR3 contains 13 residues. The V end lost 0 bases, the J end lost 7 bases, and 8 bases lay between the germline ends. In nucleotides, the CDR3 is TGCGCCAGCAGCTTGGAAGCTGGGAACATTCAGTACTTC. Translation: CASSLEAGNIQYF.